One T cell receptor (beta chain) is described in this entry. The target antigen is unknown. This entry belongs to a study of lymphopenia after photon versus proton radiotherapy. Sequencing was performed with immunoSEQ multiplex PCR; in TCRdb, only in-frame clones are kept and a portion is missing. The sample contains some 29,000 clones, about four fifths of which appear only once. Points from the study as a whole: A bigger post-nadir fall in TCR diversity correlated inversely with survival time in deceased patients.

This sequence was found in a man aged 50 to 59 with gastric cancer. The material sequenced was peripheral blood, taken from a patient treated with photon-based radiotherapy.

The CDR3 sequence is CASSWNGGAYETQYF. CDR3 DNA sequence: TGTGCCAGCAGCTGGAACGGGGGGGCCTATGAGACCCAGTACTTC. The chain uses TRBV7-3 and TRBJ2-5, with TRBD2 matching over 8 bases. The V and J ends lost 4 bases and 5 bases, in that order; junction bases with no gene match: 9. CDR3 length: 15 residues. Germline V gene data show CDR1 as SGHTA and CDR2 as FQGTGA. Filled out from reference TRBV7-3 and TRBJ2-5, the complete variable domain reads GAGVSQTPSNKVTEKGKYVELRCDPISGHTALYWYRQSLGQGPEFLIYFQGTGAADDSGLPNDRFFAVRPEGSVSTLKIQRTERGDSAVYLCASSWNGGAYETQYFGPGTRLLVL.